Below are 27 T cell receptor beta chains sequenced from a single sample in a study of blood T cell repertoires in COVID-19. Assay used: immunoSEQ multiplex PCR; TCRdb lists only in-frame clones, some missing. The sample comprises 70,000 to 85,000 clones, around 84% of which are singletons, and 22% rests with the top ten. Material: peripheral blood. Source of these receptors: a woman of 80 years or more in a cohort sampled during active or convalescent COVID-19.

The chain couples TRBV5-1 to TRBJ2-1; 7 bases agree with TRBD2. The germline CDR1 and CDR2 sequences are SGHRS and YFSETQ. The CDR3 consists of 15 residues. J lost 0 bases, V lost 4 bases, and 4 bases had no gene match. CDR3 loop: CASSTSARSYNEQFF. Here the CDR3 DNA reads TGCGCCAGCAGCACTAGCGCCCGCTCCTACAATGAGCAGTTCTTC. Together with reference TRBV5-1 and TRBJ2-1, the CDR3 gives the full variable domain: KAGVTQTPRYLIKTRGQQVTLSCSPISGHRSVSWYQQTPGQGLQFLFEYFSETQRNKGNFPGRFSGRQFSNSRSEMNVSTLELGDSALYLCASSTSARSYNEQFFGPGTRLTVL.

This chain uses TRBV24-1 with TRBJ2-3, with D possibly matching TRBD2 (5 bases). Germline CDR1 is KGHDR and CDR2 is SFDVKD. Trimming removed 3 bases from V and 1 base from J, with 19 bases in between. This CDR3 spans 18 amino acids. CDR3 amino acids: CATSDPVGGRGGTDTQYF. DNA for the CDR3: TGTGCCACCAGTGATCCAGTAGGTGGCCGGGGAGGCACAGATACGCAGTATTTT.

The genes are TRBV5-1 and TRBJ1-1; TRBD1 is a possible D gene (5 bases). This CDR3 is built from 14 residues. Germline CDR1 is SGHRS and CDR2 is YFSETQ. V gave up 0 bases and J gave up 7 bases, with 13 bases separating them. The CDR3 protein is CASSLVGAESEAFF. As DNA, the CDR3 is TGCGCCAGCAGCTTGGTAGGGGCGGAGAGTGAAGCTTTCTTT.

The genes are TRBV19 and TRBJ1-2; the match to TRBD1 covers 7 bases. The germline CDR1 and CDR2 sequences are LNHDA and SQIVND (reference sequence). The CDR3 spans 13 residues. V was clipped by 7 bases and J by 8 bases; unmatched bases: 10. The CDR3 sequence: CASTTRQGRGYTF. The CDR3 coding sequence is TGTGCCAGTACCACAAGACAGGGAAGGGGCTACACCTTC.

The V gene is TRBV3-1 (or the pseudogene TRBV3-2), the J gene TRBJ2-7; 9 nucleotides match TRBD1. This CDR3 contains 15 residues. Trimming removed 1 base from V and 2 bases from J; junction bases left unmatched: 3. Germline CDR1 reads LGHDT; CDR2 reads YNNKEL (reference sequence). CDR3 region: CASSQVGDRAYEQYF. The CDR3 DNA reads as TGTGCCAGCAGCCAAGTCGGGGACAGGGCCTACGAGCAGTACTTC.

The gene calls are TRBV6-6 and TRBJ1-1; TRBD1 might be the D (6 bases). The V end lost 8 bases, the J end lost 3 bases, and 10 bases lay between the germline ends. This CDR3 is 12 amino acids long. Germline lookup yields CDR1 MNHNY and CDR2 SVGAGI (reference sequence). This CDR3 reads CASLQGDTEAFF. The CDR3 DNA sequence: TGTGCCAGCTTACAGGGAGACACTGAAGCTTTCTTT.

J is TRBJ2-7 and V is TRBV5-5; D gene uncertain. V was pared by 3 bases and J by 3 bases, with 4 bases between. The germline gives CDR1 SGHKS, CDR2 YYEKEE (reference sequence). This CDR3 is built from 11 residues. The chain's CDR3 is CASSWSYEQYF. CDR3 coding DNA: TGTGCCAGCAGCTGGAGCTACGAGCAGTACTTC. Variable domain in full (rest from reference TRBV5-5 and TRBJ2-7): DAGVTQSPTHLIKTRGQQVTLRCSPISGHKSVSWYQQVLGQGPQFIFQYYEKEERGRGNFPDRFSARQFPNYSSELNVNALLLGDSALYLCASSWSYEQYFGPGTRLTVT.

For the CDR3, the DNA is TGCGCCAGCAGCTTGGGAGGGACAGGGTCGGATCAGCCCCAGCATTTT. It specifies CASSLGGTGSDQPQHF. The chain links TRBV5-1 to TRBJ1-5, with 9 positions matching TRBD1. The CDR3 has 16 residues. With V trimmed by 0 bases and J by 5 bases, 6 bases remained unmatched. Per the germline V gene, CDR1 is SGHRS and CDR2 is YFSETQ.

V is TRBV4-1 and J is TRBJ1-5; the match to TRBD1 covers 7 bases. The CDR3 extends over 16 amino acids. Trimming at V came to 4 bases and at J to 0 bases, leaving 6 bases not matched to a gene. Germline CDR1 is MGHRA and CDR2 is YSYEKL. DNA for the CDR3: TGCGCCAGCAGCCCAAGACAGGGAGATAGCAATCAGCCCCAGCATTTT. Protein product: CASSPRQGDSNQPQHF.

This chain uses TRBV5-4 with TRBJ1-2, with D maybe TRBD1 (6 bases). V was shortened by 4 bases and J by 4 bases, with 8 bases between the two germline ends. Germline V gene sequence: CDR1 SGHNT, CDR2 YYREEE (reference sequence). The CDR3 runs 12 residues. CDR3 loop: CASSRGGYGYTF. CDR3 DNA: TGTGCCAGCAGCCGAGGGGGCTATGGCTACACCTTC.

V usage is TRBV6-5 and J usage is TRBJ1-4, with 7 nucleotides matching TRBD1. V lost 7 bases and J lost 4; bases outside the gene matches: 6. This CDR3 has 14 amino acids. In germline, CDR1 is MNHEY, CDR2 SVGAGI. The DNA for the CDR3 is TGTGCCAGCAATCGACAGGGTCGTAATGAAAAACTGTTTTTT. The encoded protein is CASNRQGRNEKLFF.

The chain couples TRBV6-5 to TRBJ1-4; D possibly corresponds to TRBD1 (5 bases). V shed 0 bases and J shed 8 bases, with 13 bases lying between them. Germline CDR1 MNHEY, CDR2 SVGAGI. The CDR3 has 15 amino acids. The CDR3 coding sequence is TGTGCCAGCAGTTACTCGAACGGGGGTGGGGAAAAACTGTTTTTT. Protein: CASSYSNGGGEKLFF.

The chain uses TRBV11-2 and TRBJ1-4; possible D gene TRBD1, 5 bases. With 1 base removed from V and 3 bases from J, the gap between germline ends came to 12 bases. The CDR3 consists of 16 residues. Germline values: CDR1 SGHAT, CDR2 FQNNGV. CDR3 bases: TGTGCCAGCAGCTTAGGGACCCCGGGGGCTAATGAAAAACTGTTTTTT. Translated, it gives CASSLGTPGANEKLFF.

The chain recombines TRBV6-1 with TRBJ2-4; D possibly corresponds to TRBD2 (5 bases). Per the germline V gene, CDR1 is MNHNS and CDR2 is SASEGT. There are 15 residues in the CDR3. Trimming removed 1 base from V and 8 bases from J, with 15 bases in between. The CDR3 DNA reads as TGTGCCAGCAGTGAAGGGTGGCTACTCGGGGACATTCAGTACTTC. Protein: CASSEGWLLGDIQYF.

This chain links TRBV2 with TRBJ1-2; 7 nucleotides agree with TRBD1. Germline V gene lookup returns CDR1 SNHLY and CDR2 FYNNEI. The CDR3 length is 13 residues. The V and J ends lost 4 bases and 6 bases, in that order; junction bases with no gene match: 5. CDR3 loop: CASSVVQGNGYTF. DNA of the CDR3: TGTGCCAGCAGTGTGGTACAGGGGAATGGCTACACCTTC.

The chain employs TRBV6-4 and TRBJ2-3; weak D call: TRBD1 (5 bases). The CDR3 sequence is 14 residues long. V was shortened by 4 bases and J by 2 bases, with 10 bases between the two germline ends. Germline V gene lookup returns CDR1 MRHNA and CDR2 SNTAGT. The CDR3 spells CASSASTATDTQYF. In DNA form, the CDR3 reads TGTGCCAGCAGTGCATCGACAGCCACAGATACGCAGTATTTT.

The rearrangement joins TRBV30 to TRBJ2-7; TRBD2 aligns across 8 bases. This CDR3 has 14 amino acids. Germline CDR1 is GTSNPN and CDR2 is SVGIG (reference sequence). The V and J ends lost 5 bases and 3 bases, in that order; junction bases with no gene match: 9. The CDR3 spells CAWRKLADDYEQYF. CDR3 nucleotide sequence: TGTGCCTGGCGGAAACTAGCGGACGACTACGAGCAGTACTTC.

The chain recombines TRBV7-9 with TRBJ2-7; D is undetermined. This CDR3 spans 12 amino acids. The germline V gene has CDR1 SEHNR and CDR2 FQNEAQ (reference sequence). Trimming removed 1 base from V and 7 bases from J, with 8 bases in between. DNA for the CDR3: TGTGCCAGCAGCTTAGGGTCGAGGGAGCAGTACGTC. It specifies CASSLGSREQYV.

This clone was recorded at least ten times. The chain combines TRBV4-1 with TRBJ1-1, with D possibly being TRBD1 (6 bases). The germline V gene encodes CDR1 MGHRA and CDR2 YSYEKL. The CDR3 is made up of 15 amino acids. V gave up 0 bases and J gave up 1 base, with 9 bases separating them. In nucleotides, the CDR3 is TGCGCCAGCAGCCAAGAGGGGGCTGGGAACACTGAAGCTTTCTTT. It yields the protein CASSQEGAGNTEAFF.

The chain carries TRBV5-1 and TRBJ1-1; D is uncertain. V dropped 0 bases and J dropped 2 bases, with 5 bases sitting between them. Germline V gene sequence: CDR1 SGHRS, CDR2 YFSETQ. The CDR3 runs to 13 residues. The CDR3 loop reads CASSLALNTEAFF. The CDR3 DNA reads TGCGCCAGCAGCTTGGCCTTAAACACTGAAGCTTTCTTT.

The chain uses TRBV5-1 and TRBJ2-2, with TRBD2 identical over 11 bases. The CDR3 totals 16 residues. The V gene's germline CDR1 is SGHRS and CDR2 YFSETQ. J gave up 3 bases and V 4 bases, and 5 bases lay outside the gene matches. CDR3 amino acids: CASSQVAGGYTGELFF. CDR3 DNA sequence: TGCGCCAGCAGCCAAGTAGCGGGAGGGTACACCGGGGAGCTGTTTTTT.

The chain employs TRBV11-1 and TRBJ2-1, with a weak D call TRBD2 (7 bases). The CDR3 runs to 15 residues. CDR1 and CDR2 from the germline V gene are SGHAT and FQDESV (reference sequence). V lost 7 bases and J 1 base, leaving 14 bases between the germline ends. The CDR3 nucleotides are TGTGCCAGCACCCACGGGGGGCGATCCTACAATGAGCAGTTCTTC. This translates into CASTHGGRSYNEQFF.

This sequence joins TRBV19 and TRBJ1-3; D unresolved. The V end lost 5 bases, the J end lost 2 bases, and 10 bases lay between the germline ends. The germline CDR1 and CDR2 sequences are LNHDA and SQIVND (reference sequence). The CDR3 consists of 14 residues. The CDR3 spells CASSDPGAGNTIYF. The CDR3 region has the DNA TGTGCCAGTAGTGATCCGGGAGCTGGAAACACCATATATTTT. Using reference TRBV19 and TRBJ1-3 for the parts outside the CDR3, the full variable domain is DGGITQSPKYLFRKEGQNVTLSCEQNLNHDAMYWYRQDPGQGLRLIYYSQIVNDFQKGDIAEGYSVSREKKESFPLTVTSAQKNPTAFYLCASSDPGAGNTIYFGEGSWLTVV.

The chain has TRBV5-8 and TRBJ2-5, with TRBD2 matching 9 bases. With 3 bases clipped from V and 5 bases from J, the junction kept 8 bases outside the gene matches. CDR3 length equals 15 residues. Germline V CDR1 and CDR2: SGHTS, YDEGEE. The CDR3 sequence: CASSSGLAGVETQYF. CDR3 coding DNA: TGTGCCAGCAGCTCGGGACTAGCCGGAGTCGAGACCCAGTACTTC.

Written as DNA, the CDR3 is TGTGCCAGCAGCCCCCGGGACAGGGGTCACTATGGCTACACCTTC. Protein sequence: CASSPRDRGHYGYTF. The chain recombines TRBV3-1 (or the pseudogene TRBV3-2) with TRBJ1-2; 10 bases map to TRBD1. CDR1 is LGHDT, CDR2 YNNKEL, per germline (reference sequence). V shed 4 bases and J 3 bases; nucleotides not matched to a gene: 5. The CDR3 is 15 amino acids.

The chain combines TRBV29-1 with TRBJ2-5; D possibly corresponds to TRBD1 (6 bases). This CDR3 contains 12 residues. Looked up from germline, CDR1 is SQVTM and CDR2 is ANQGSEA. Trimming cost V 5 bases and J 4 bases, with 11 bases left between them. The CDR3 DNA reads TGCAGCGTTATACAGGGAGCAGAGACCCAGTACTTC. This sequence encodes CSVIQGAETQYF.

V is TRBV10-2 and J is TRBJ1-5, with D unclear. The CDR3 spans 14 residues. Trimming cost V 6 bases and J 1 base, with 10 bases left between them. Germline CDR1 and CDR2: WSHSY and SAAADI. CDR3 sequence: CASRPLASNQPQHF. The CDR3 DNA reads TGCGCCAGCAGACCCCTAGCGAGCAATCAGCCCCAGCATTTT.